These 21 T cell receptor beta chains originate from one sample sequenced in a study of blood T cell repertoires in COVID-19. TCRdb's copy holds only in-frame clones and misses some; the assay was immunoSEQ multiplex PCR. The data hold 300,000 to 450,000 clones, with approximately 89% observed a single time. The sequenced sample was peripheral blood. The receptors derive from a woman aged 25 to 39 with COVID-19, enrolled during active disease.

This clone was found once. This chain joins TRBV11-1 and TRBJ2-1, with D unclear. Trimming left V 2 bases short and J 6 bases short, with 11 bases between. This CDR3 contains 14 residues. The germline CDR1 and CDR2 sequences are SGHAT and FQDESV (reference sequence). The CDR3 region has the DNA TGTGCCAGCAGCTTACTCGTGGCGGCCAATGAGCAGTTCTTC. Its protein is CASSLLVAANEQFF.

This clone was seen a handful of times. This chain joins TRBV25-1 and TRBJ1-3; 8 bases line up with TRBD1. The V and J ends lost 6 bases and 8 bases, in that order; junction bases with no gene match: 9. The CDR3 totals 14 residues. Germline CDR1 reads MGHDK; CDR2 reads SYGVNS. This CDR3 is CASRERQGLDTIYF. The CDR3 coding sequence is TGTGCCAGCAGGGAGAGACAGGGGCTGGACACCATATATTTT.

V usage is TRBV18 and J usage is TRBJ1-1; 11 bases fit TRBD1. Germline CDR1 reads KGHSH; CDR2 reads LQKENI. V dropped 6 bases and J dropped 2; count of bases not matched to a gene: 5. The CDR3 contains 15 residues. The CDR3 spells CASSRWTGGNTEAFF. The CDR3 coding sequence is TGTGCCAGCTCCCGGTGGACAGGGGGCAACACTGAAGCTTTCTTT.

This clone was counted a single time. The V call is TRBV7-9, the J call TRBJ1-5, with no clear D. The V gene lost 2 bases and the J gene lost 4 bases, with 12 bases spanning the gap. This CDR3 contains 15 residues. Germline V gives CDR1 SEHNR, CDR2 FQNEAQ (reference sequence). DNA for the CDR3: TGTGCCAGCAGCTTAACGGGCCCGGGAAATCAGCCCCAGCATTTT. Encoded protein: CASSLTGPGNQPQHF. Full variable domain (remainder filled in from reference TRBV7-9 and TRBJ1-5): DTGVSQNPRHKITKRGQNVTFRCDPISEHNRLYWYRQTLGQGPEFLTYFQNEAQLEKSRLLSDRFSAERPKGSFSTLEIQRTEQGDSAMYLCASSLTGPGNQPQHFGDGTRLSIL.

The chain is built from TRBV14 and TRBJ2-3, with D tentatively TRBD1 (5 bases). V was pared by 1 base and J by 4 bases, with 6 bases between. The CDR3 consists of 13 residues. Germline V lookup: CDR1 SGHDN, CDR2 FVKESK. CDR3 amino acids: CASSQARADTQYF. The CDR3 region has the DNA TGTGCCAGCAGCCAAGCCAGGGCAGATACGCAGTATTTT.

This chain joins TRBV6-6 and TRBJ1-6; TRBD1 matches 10 bases. This CDR3 has 16 amino acids. V lost 6 bases, J lost 4 bases, and 6 bases stayed unmatched. The germline V gene has CDR1 MNHNY and CDR2 SVGAGI (reference sequence). This CDR3 reads CASRHRDRGYNSPLHF. The CDR3 nucleotides are TGTGCCAGCAGACACCGGGACAGGGGTTATAATTCACCCCTCCACTTT.

This chain joins TRBV19 and TRBJ2-3; 10 nucleotides match TRBD1. J was trimmed by 6 bases and V by 5 bases; bases with no gene match: 5. Germline V CDR1 and CDR2: LNHDA, SQIVND (reference sequence). CDR3 size: 14 residues. CDR3 region: CASSGGTGADTQYF. CDR3 nucleotide sequence: TGTGCCAGTAGTGGCGGGACAGGGGCGGATACGCAGTATTTT.

The chain has TRBV24-1 and TRBJ2-3, with 8 bases aligning to TRBD1. Per the germline V gene, CDR1 is KGHDR and CDR2 is SFDVKD. There are 13 residues in the CDR3. The J segment lost 1 base and the V segment lost 7 bases, leaving 0 bases of the junction unmatched. CDR3 sequence reads: CATRDRGTDTQYF. As DNA, the CDR3 is TGTGCCACCAGGGACAGGGGCACAGATACGCAGTATTTT.

The gene calls are TRBV28 and TRBJ2-1; TRBD2 aligns across 8 bases. The CDR3 is 15 residues long. V gave up 2 bases and J gave up 7 bases; unmatched junction bases: 7. The V gene's germline CDR1 is MDHEN and CDR2 SYDVKM. This CDR3 reads CASSLIAGTENEQFF. The CDR3 DNA reads as TGTGCCAGCAGTTTAATAGCGGGAACGGAAAATGAGCAGTTCTTC.

This clone showed up just a few times. The chain couples TRBV27 to TRBJ2-2; 10 positions match TRBD1. The length of the CDR3 is 16 residues. The germline V gene has CDR1 MNHEY and CDR2 SMNVEV (reference sequence). V shed 6 bases and J 3 bases; nucleotides not matched to a gene: 7. CDR3 loop: CASRNPGTGDTGELFF. The DNA of the CDR3 is TGTGCCAGCAGAAACCCCGGGACAGGGGACACCGGGGAGCTGTTTTTT.

J is TRBJ1-2 and V is TRBV5-6; TRBD1 agrees at 9 bases. Per the germline V gene, CDR1 is SGHDT and CDR2 is YYEEEE. V was clipped by 4 bases and J by 8 bases; unmatched bases: 12. The CDR3 sequence is 15 residues long. The CDR3 reads CASSPGRTGVRGYTF. The CDR3 DNA reads as TGTGCCAGCAGCCCCGGTAGGACAGGGGTTCGGGGCTACACCTTC.

The chain has TRBV3-1 (or the pseudogene TRBV3-2) and TRBJ1-4, with TRBD1 matching over 9 bases. Per germline, CDR1 LGHDT and CDR2 YNNKEL (reference sequence). The CDR3 covers 16 residues. With V trimmed by 5 bases and J by 4 bases, 8 bases remained unmatched. CDR3 in DNA: TGTGCCAGCAGCGCCAGGACAGGGGCCTATAATGAAAAACTGTTTTTT. It translates to CASSARTGAYNEKLFF.

J is TRBJ2-5 and V is TRBV7-9; D possibly corresponds to TRBD2 (5 bases). The CDR3 loop spans 14 amino acids. Germline loops: CDR1 SEHNR, CDR2 FQNEAQ (reference sequence). V was clipped by 5 bases and J by 4 bases, with 14 bases between them. The chain's CDR3 is CASSQAPSRETQYF. The CDR3 DNA follows: TGTGCCAGCAGCCAGGCCCCTAGCAGAGAGACCCAGTACTTC.

This clone was found once. The chain has TRBV18 and TRBJ1-4, with TRBD1 matching over 8 bases. The CDR3 extends over 15 amino acids. Germline CDR1 and CDR2: KGHSH and LQKENI. The J segment lost 5 bases and the V segment lost 5 bases, leaving 7 bases of the junction unmatched. CDR3 sequence: CASSSTGVLNEKLFF. The DNA for the CDR3 is TGTGCCAGCTCATCGACAGGGGTGCTCAATGAAAAACTGTTTTTT.

This chain links TRBV5-1 with TRBJ1-6, with TRBD1 identical over 8 bases. CDR1 SGHRS and CDR2 YFSETQ come from the germline V gene. V trimming: 3 bases; J trimming: 4 bases; junction bases outside the gene matches: 9. The CDR3 runs to 17 residues. CDR3 nucleotides: TGCGCCAGCAGCTCCTCGACAGGGGCGCAATATAATTCACCCCTCCACTTT. Encoded protein: CASSSSTGAQYNSPLHF.

This chain links TRBV6-2 or TRBV6-3 with TRBJ2-1; 10 positions match TRBD2. Per germline, CDR1 MNHEY and CDR2 SVGEGT. The V and J ends lost 2 bases and 7 bases, in that order; junction bases with no gene match: 8. The CDR3 totals 16 residues. CDR3 sequence reads: CASSYLASGSRNEQFF. CDR3 DNA sequence: TGTGCCAGCAGTTACCTAGCTAGCGGGAGTCGGAATGAGCAGTTCTTC.

The rearrangement links TRBV5-4 to TRBJ2-2; D is perhaps TRBD1 (6 bases). Germline values: CDR1 SGHNT, CDR2 YYREEE (reference sequence). The CDR3 is made up of 15 amino acids. The V end was cut by 2 bases, the J end by 6 bases, with 14 bases between. This CDR3 is CASSLQGSVAGELFF. The CDR3 DNA sequence: TGTGCCAGCAGCTTACAGGGATCGGTCGCCGGGGAGCTGTTTTTT.

In its sample, this clone was seen once. The J gene is TRBJ2-2, the V gene TRBV28; 9 bases align to TRBD1. V gave up 6 bases and J gave up 5 bases; unmatched junction bases: 10. Germline V gene sequence: CDR1 MDHEN, CDR2 SYDVKM. The CDR3 is made up of 16 amino acids. The CDR3 DNA reads TGTGCCAGCAGCCACGGGACAGGGATCAGGACCGGGGAGCTGTTTTTT. It translates to CASSHGTGIRTGELFF.

The chain couples TRBV10-2 to TRBJ2-1; D perhaps matches TRBD2 (5 bases). This CDR3 has 13 amino acids. Germline CDR1 and CDR2: WSHSY and SAAADI. With 3 bases removed from V and 9 bases from J, the gap between germline ends came to 12 bases. As DNA, the CDR3 is TGCGCCAGCAGTGATATGACTAACTTTGAGCAGTTCTTC. Amino acids: CASSDMTNFEQFF.

The V and J genes are TRBV5-1 and TRBJ2-3; 7 nucleotides align to TRBD1. Germline-derived CDR1 and CDR2 are SGHRS and YFSETQ. Germline trimming cut 1 base from V and 7 bases from J; bases unmatched to any gene: 12. This CDR3 has 16 amino acids. The CDR3 is CASSLSRGLEGYTQYF. CDR3 coding DNA: TGCGCCAGCAGCTTGTCTAGGGGGCTAGAAGGCTATACGCAGTATTTT.

The V and J genes are TRBV4-2 and TRBJ2-3; 8 bases match TRBD2. The germline gives CDR1 LGHNA, CDR2 YNFKEQ. With V trimmed by 4 bases and J by 1 base, 7 bases remained unmatched. This CDR3 contains 16 residues. CDR3: CASSRSSGWRTDTQYF. CDR3 DNA: TGTGCCAGCAGCCGCTCTAGCGGGTGGCGCACAGATACGCAGTATTTT.